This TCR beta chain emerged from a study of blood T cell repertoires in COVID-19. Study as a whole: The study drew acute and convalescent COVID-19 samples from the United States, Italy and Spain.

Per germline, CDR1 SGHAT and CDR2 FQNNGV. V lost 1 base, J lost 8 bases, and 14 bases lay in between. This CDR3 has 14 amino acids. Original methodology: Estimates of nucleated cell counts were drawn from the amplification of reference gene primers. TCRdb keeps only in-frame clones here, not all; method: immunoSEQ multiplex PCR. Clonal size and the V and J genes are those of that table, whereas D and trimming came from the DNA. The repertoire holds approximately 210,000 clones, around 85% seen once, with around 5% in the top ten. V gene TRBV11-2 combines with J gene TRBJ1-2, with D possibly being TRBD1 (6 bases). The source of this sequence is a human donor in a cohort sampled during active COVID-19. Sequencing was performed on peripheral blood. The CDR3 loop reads CASSLAPSGEGYTF. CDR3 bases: TGTGCCAGCAGCTTAGCCCCGTCAGGGGAAGGCTACACCTTC.